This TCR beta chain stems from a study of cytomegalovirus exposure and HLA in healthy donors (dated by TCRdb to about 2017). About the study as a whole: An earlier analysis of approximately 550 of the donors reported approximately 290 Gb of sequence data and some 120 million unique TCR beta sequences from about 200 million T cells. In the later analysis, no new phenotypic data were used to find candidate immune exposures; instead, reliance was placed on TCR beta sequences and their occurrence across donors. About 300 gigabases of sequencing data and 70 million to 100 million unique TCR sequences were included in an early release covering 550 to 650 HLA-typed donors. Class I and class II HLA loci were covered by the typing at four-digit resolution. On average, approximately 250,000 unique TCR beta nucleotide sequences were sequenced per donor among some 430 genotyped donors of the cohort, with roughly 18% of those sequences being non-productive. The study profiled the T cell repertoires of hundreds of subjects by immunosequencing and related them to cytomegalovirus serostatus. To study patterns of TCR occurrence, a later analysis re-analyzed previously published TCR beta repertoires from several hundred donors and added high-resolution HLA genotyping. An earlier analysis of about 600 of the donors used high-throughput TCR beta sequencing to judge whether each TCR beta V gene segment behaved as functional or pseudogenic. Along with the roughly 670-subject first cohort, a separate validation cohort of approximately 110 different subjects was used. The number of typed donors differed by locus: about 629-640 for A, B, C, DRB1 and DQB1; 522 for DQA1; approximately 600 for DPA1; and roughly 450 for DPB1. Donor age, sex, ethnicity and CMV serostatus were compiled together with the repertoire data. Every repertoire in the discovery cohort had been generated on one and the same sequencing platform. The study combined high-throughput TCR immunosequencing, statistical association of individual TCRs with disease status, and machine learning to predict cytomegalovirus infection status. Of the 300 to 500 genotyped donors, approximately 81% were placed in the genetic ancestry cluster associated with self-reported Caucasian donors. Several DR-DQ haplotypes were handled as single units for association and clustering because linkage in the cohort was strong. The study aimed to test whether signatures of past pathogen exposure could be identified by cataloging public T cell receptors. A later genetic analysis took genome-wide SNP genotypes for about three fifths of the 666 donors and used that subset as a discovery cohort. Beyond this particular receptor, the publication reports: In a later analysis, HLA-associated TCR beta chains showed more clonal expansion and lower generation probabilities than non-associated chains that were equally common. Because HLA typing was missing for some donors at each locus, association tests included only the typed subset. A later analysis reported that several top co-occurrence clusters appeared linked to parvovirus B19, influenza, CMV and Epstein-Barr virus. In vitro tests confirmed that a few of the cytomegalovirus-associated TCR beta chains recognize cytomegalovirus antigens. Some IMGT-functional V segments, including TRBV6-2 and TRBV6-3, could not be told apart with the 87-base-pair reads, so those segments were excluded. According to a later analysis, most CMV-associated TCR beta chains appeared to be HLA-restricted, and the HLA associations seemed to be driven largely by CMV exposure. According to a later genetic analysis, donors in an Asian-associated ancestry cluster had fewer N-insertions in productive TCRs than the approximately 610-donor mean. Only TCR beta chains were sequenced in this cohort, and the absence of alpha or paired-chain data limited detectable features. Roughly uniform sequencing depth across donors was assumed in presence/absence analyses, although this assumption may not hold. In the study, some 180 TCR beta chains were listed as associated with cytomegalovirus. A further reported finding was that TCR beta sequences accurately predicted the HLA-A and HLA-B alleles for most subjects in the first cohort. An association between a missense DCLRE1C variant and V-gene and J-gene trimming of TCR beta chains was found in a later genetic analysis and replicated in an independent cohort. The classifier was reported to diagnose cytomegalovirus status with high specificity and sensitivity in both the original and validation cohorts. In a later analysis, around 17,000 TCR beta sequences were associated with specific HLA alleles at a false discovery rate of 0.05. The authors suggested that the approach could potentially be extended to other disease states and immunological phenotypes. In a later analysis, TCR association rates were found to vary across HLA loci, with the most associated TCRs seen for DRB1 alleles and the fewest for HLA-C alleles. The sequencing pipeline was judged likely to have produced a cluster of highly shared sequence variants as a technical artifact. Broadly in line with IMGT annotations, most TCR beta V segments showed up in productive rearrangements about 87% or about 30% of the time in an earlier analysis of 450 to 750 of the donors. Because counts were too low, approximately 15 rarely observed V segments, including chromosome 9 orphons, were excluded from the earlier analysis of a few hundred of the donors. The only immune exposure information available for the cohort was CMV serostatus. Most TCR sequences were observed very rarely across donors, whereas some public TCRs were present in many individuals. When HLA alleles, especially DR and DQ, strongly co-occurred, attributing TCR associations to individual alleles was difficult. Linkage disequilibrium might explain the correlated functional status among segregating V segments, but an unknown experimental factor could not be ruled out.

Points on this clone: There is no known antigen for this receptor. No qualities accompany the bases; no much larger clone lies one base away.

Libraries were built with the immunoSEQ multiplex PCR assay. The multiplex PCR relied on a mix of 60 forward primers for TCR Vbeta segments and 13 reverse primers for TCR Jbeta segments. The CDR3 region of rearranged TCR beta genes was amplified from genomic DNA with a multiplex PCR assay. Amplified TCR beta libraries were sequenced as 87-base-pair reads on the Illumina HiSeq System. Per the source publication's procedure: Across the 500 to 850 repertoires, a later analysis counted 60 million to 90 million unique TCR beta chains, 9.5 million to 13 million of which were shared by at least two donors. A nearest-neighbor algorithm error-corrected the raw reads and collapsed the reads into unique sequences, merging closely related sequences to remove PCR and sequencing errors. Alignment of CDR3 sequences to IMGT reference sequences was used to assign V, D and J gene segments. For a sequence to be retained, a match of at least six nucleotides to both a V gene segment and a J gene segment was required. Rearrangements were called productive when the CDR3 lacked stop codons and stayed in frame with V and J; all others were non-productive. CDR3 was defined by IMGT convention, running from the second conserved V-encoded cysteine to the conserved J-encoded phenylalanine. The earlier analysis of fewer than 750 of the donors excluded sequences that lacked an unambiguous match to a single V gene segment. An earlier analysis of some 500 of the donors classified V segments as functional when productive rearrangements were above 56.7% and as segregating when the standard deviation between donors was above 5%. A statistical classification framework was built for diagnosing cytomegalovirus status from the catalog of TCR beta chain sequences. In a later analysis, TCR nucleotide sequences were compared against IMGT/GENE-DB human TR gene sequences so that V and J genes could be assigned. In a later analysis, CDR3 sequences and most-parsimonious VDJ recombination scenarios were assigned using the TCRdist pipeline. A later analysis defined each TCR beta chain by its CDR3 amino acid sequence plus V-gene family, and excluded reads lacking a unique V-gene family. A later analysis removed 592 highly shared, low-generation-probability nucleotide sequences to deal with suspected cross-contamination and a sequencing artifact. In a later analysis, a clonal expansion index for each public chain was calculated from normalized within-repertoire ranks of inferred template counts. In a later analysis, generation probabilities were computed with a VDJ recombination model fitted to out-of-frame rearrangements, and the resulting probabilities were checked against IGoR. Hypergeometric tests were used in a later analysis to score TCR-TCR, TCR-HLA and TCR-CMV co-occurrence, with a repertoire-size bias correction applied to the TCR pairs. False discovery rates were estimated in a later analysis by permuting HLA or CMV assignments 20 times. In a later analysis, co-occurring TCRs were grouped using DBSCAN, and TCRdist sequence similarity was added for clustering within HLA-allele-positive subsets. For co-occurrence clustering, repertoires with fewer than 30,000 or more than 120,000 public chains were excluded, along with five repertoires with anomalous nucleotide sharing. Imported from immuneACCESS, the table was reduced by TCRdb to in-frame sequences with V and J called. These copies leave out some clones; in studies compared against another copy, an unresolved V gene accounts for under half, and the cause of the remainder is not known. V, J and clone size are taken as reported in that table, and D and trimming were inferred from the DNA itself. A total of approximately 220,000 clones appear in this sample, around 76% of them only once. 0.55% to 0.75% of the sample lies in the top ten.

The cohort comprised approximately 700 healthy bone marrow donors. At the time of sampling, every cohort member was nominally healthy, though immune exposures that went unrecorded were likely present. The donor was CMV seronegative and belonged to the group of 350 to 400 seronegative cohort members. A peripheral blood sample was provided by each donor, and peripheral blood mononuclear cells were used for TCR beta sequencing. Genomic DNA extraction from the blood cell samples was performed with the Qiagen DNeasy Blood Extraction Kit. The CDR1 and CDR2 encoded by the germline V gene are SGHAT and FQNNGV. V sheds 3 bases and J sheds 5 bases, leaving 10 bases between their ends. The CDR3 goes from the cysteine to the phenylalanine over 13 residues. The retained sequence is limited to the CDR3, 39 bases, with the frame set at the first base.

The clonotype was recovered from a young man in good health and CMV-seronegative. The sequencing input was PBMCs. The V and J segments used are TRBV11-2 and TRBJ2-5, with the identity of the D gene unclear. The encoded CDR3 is CASSLNMKETQYF. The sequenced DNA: TGTGCCAGCAGCTTGAACATGAAGGAGACCCAGTACTTC.